This paragraph reports one TCR beta chain. Its cognate antigen has yet to be identified. No base quality information exists; no much larger clone differs at one position. The cysteine opens and the phenylalanine closes a CDR3 of 18 amino acids. Here the CDR3 DNA is all that survives: 54 bases in frame from base 1. For CDR1 and CDR2, the germline V gene lists SGHRS and YFSETQ. For this chain, trimming is 2 bases at the V end and 6 bases at the J end, and the number of junction bases without a gene match is 8. The cohort was made up of approximately 700 healthy bone marrow donors. Cohort members were all nominally healthy when sampled, although unrecorded immune exposures were likely present. The donor tested CMV seronegative and was one of the 352 seronegative cohort members. Each donor provided a peripheral blood sample, and peripheral blood mononuclear cells were used for TCR beta sequencing. The Qiagen DNeasy Blood Extraction Kit was used to extract genomic DNA from the blood cell samples.

Preparation of the library involved the immunoSEQ multiplex PCR assay. For the multiplex PCR, a mixture combining 60 forward primers for TCR Vbeta segments and 13 reverse primers for TCR Jbeta segments was used. The CDR3 region of rearranged TCR beta genes was amplified from genomic DNA with a multiplex PCR assay. The Illumina HiSeq System was used to sequence the amplified TCR beta libraries as 87-base-pair reads. The original methods were these. A later analysis counted approximately 76 million unique TCR beta chains across the 550 to 750 repertoires, and around 9.9 million of these chains were shared by at least two donors. A nearest-neighbor algorithm error-corrected the raw reads and collapsed the reads into unique sequences, merging closely related sequences to remove PCR and sequencing errors. To assign V, D and J gene segments, CDR3 sequences were aligned to IMGT reference sequences. For a sequence to be retained, a match of at least six nucleotides to both a V gene segment and a J gene segment was required. Rearrangements were classified as productive when the CDR3 lacked stop codons and remained in frame with V and J, and all other rearrangements were classified as non-productive. CDR3 was defined by IMGT convention, running from the second conserved V-encoded cysteine to the conserved J-encoded phenylalanine. The earlier analysis of about 590 of the donors excluded sequences that lacked an unambiguous match to a single V gene segment. An earlier analysis of 450 to 650 of the donors called V segments functional above 56.7% productive rearrangements and segregating when the between-donor standard deviation exceeded 5%. A statistical classification framework was built to diagnose cytomegalovirus status from the catalog of TCR beta chain sequences. In a later analysis, TCR nucleotide sequences were compared against IMGT/GENE-DB human TR gene sequences so that V and J genes could be assigned. A later analysis assigned CDR3 sequences and most-parsimonious VDJ recombination scenarios with the TCRdist pipeline. A later analysis defined each TCR beta chain by its CDR3 amino acid sequence plus V-gene family, and excluded reads lacking a unique V-gene family. To address suspected cross-contamination and a sequencing artifact, a later analysis removed a few hundred highly shared, low-generation-probability nucleotide sequences. In a later analysis, a clonal expansion index for each public chain was calculated from normalized within-repertoire ranks of inferred template counts. In a later analysis, generation probabilities were computed with a VDJ recombination model fitted to out-of-frame rearrangements, and the resulting probabilities were checked against IGoR. In a later analysis, hypergeometric tests were used to score TCR-TCR, TCR-HLA and TCR-CMV co-occurrence, with a repertoire-size bias correction applied to TCR pairs. To estimate false discovery rates, a later analysis permuted the HLA or CMV assignments 20 times. In a later analysis, co-occurring TCRs were grouped with DBSCAN, and TCRdist sequence similarity was added when clustering was performed within HLA-allele-positive subsets. Repertoires with fewer than 30,000 or more than 120,000 public chains were left out of co-occurrence clustering, as were a few repertoires with anomalous nucleotide sharing. TCRdb retrieved this table from immuneACCESS and kept in-frame rearrangements only. Not all clones are present; in checked studies, unresolved V genes account for under half, and no reason is known for the remainder. The DNA gave D and trimming, while V, J and clone size come from that table. The sample yields approximately 160,000 clones; around 77% were counted once. Of the sample, 1.6% is held by the ten largest clones.

These data come from a study of cytomegalovirus exposure and HLA in healthy donors (TCRdb year 2017). Regarding the complete study: According to an earlier analysis of several hundred of the donors, some 170 million T cells yielded 117 million unique TCR beta sequences and around 300 Gb of sequence data. In the later analysis, no new phenotypic data were used to find candidate immune exposures; instead, reliance was placed on TCR beta sequences and their occurrence across donors. To decide whether each TCR beta V gene segment behaved as functional or pseudogenic, an earlier analysis of some 600 of the donors relied on high-throughput TCR beta sequencing. To study patterns of TCR occurrence, a later analysis re-analyzed previously published TCR beta repertoires from 650 to 750 donors and added high-resolution HLA genotyping. The study aimed to test whether cataloging public T cell receptors could reveal signatures of past pathogen exposure. A few DR-DQ haplotypes were treated as single units for association and clustering because of strong linkage in the cohort. On average, around 200,000 unique TCR beta nucleotide sequences were sequenced per donor among some 430 genotyped donors of the cohort, with 15% to 20% of those sequences being non-productive. The T cell repertoires of roughly 660 subjects were profiled by immunosequencing and related to cytomegalovirus serostatus. Donor age, sex, ethnicity and CMV serostatus were collected together with the repertoire data. Genome-wide SNP genotypes for about three fifths of the roughly 700 donors were used in a later genetic analysis, which treated that subset as a discovery cohort. Along with the roughly 670-subject first cohort, a separate validation cohort of around 110 different subjects was used. The number of donors typed differed by locus, with 629-630 for A, B, C, DRB1 and DQB1, over 500 for DQA1, approximately 580 for DPA1, and approximately 470 for DPB1. Among the roughly 400 genotyped donors, around 81% belonged to the genetic ancestry cluster associated with self-reported Caucasian donors. Every discovery cohort repertoire had been produced on one sequencing platform. Both class I and class II loci were covered by HLA typing, at four-digit resolution. Approximately 300 gigabases of sequencing data and around 87 million unique TCR sequences were included in an early release covering several hundred HLA-typed donors. The study combined high-throughput TCR immunosequencing, statistical association of individual TCRs with disease status, and machine learning to predict cytomegalovirus infection status. Broad study findings and their caveats: Broadly in line with IMGT annotations, most TCR beta V segments showed up in productive rearrangements about 90% or about 30% of the time in an earlier analysis of approximately 600 of the donors. According to a later analysis, most CMV-associated TCR beta chains appeared to be HLA-restricted, and the HLA associations seemed to be driven largely by CMV exposure. In vitro tests confirmed that a few of the cytomegalovirus-associated TCR beta chains recognize cytomegalovirus antigens. In a later genetic analysis, a missense DCLRE1C variant was associated with V-gene and J-gene trimming of TCR beta chains, and the association was replicated in an independent cohort. Compared with the roughly 710-donor mean, donors in an Asian-associated ancestry cluster had fewer N-insertions in productive TCRs, according to a later genetic analysis. It was suggested by the authors that the approach could potentially be generalized to other disease states and immunological phenotypes. The study listed over 150 TCR beta chains as associated with cytomegalovirus. Specific HLA alleles were associated with 15,000 to 20,000 TCR beta sequences at a false discovery rate of 0.05 in a later analysis. A further reported finding was that TCR beta sequences accurately predicted the HLA-A and HLA-B alleles for most subjects in the first cohort. When HLA alleles, especially DR and DQ, strongly co-occurred, TCR associations were difficult to assign to individual alleles. In this cohort, only TCR beta chains were sequenced, and detectable features were limited by the absence of alpha or paired-chain data. In a later analysis, TCR association rates were found to vary across HLA loci, with the most associated TCRs seen for DRB1 alleles and the fewest for HLA-C alleles. Because some donors lacked HLA typing at each locus, the association tests relied only on the typed subset. The sequencing pipeline was judged likely to have produced a cluster of highly shared sequence variants as a technical artifact. According to a later analysis, parvovirus B19, influenza, CMV and Epstein-Barr virus appeared linked to several top co-occurrence clusters. Most TCR sequences were seen in very few donors, while some public TCRs were found in many individuals. Roughly uniform sequencing depth across donors was assumed in presence/absence analyses, although this assumption may not hold. CMV serostatus was the only immune exposure information available for the cohort. In both the original and validation cohorts, the classifier was reported to diagnose cytomegalovirus status with high specificity and sensitivity. Because counts were too low, 15 to 20 rarely observed V segments, including chromosome 9 orphons, were left out of the earlier analysis of 500 to 750 of the donors. Compared with equally common non-associated chains, HLA-associated TCR beta chains in a later analysis were more clonally expanded and had lower generation probabilities. Because the 87-base-pair reads could not distinguish some IMGT-functional V segments, including TRBV6-2 and TRBV6-3, those segments were excluded. Correlated functional status among segregating V segments might be attributable to linkage disequilibrium, but an unknown experimental factor could not be ruled out.

The specimen was PBMCs. The TCR comes from a woman aged 30 to 39 in good health and CMV-seronegative. Here the chain combines TRBV5-1 and TRBJ2-2, with TRBD2 matching 15 junction bases. The CDR3 amino acid sequence is: CASSFGLAGGPSAGELFF. The DNA is TGCGCCAGCAGCTTCGGACTAGCGGGGGGGCCGTCGGCCGGGGAGCTGTTTTTT.